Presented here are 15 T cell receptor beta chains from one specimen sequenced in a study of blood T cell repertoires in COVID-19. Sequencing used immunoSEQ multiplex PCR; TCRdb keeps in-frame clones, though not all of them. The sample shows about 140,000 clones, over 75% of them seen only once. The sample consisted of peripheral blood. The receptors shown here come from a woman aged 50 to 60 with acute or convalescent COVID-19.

The CDR3 coding sequence is TGTGCCAGCAGTCCGGGGGGGCGGGACATTCAGTACTTC. It translates to CASSPGGRDIQYF. The chain has TRBV28 and TRBJ2-4; 8 nucleotides agree with TRBD2. Germline assignment: CDR1 MDHEN and CDR2 SYDVKM. The V gene end was trimmed by 5 bases and the J gene end by 8 bases; junction bases not matched to a gene: 5. The CDR3 consists of 13 residues.

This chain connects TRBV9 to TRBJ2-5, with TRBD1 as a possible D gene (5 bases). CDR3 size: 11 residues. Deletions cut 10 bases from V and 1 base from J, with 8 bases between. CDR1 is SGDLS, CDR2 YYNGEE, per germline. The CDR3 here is CASRVQETQYF. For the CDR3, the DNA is TGTGCCTCCAGGGTCCAAGAGACCCAGTACTTC.

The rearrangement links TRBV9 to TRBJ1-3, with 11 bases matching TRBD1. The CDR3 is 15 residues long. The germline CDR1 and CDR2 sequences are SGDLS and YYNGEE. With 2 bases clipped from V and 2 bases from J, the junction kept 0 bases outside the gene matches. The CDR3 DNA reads TGTGCCAGCAGCGTGGGACAGGGGGCTGGAAACACCATATATTTT. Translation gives CASSVGQGAGNTIYF. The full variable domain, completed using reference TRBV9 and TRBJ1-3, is DSGVTQTPKHLITATGQRVTLRCSPRSGDLSVYWYQQSLDQGLQFLIQYYNGEERAKGNILERFSAQQFPDLHSELNLSSLELGDSALYFCASSVGQGAGNTIYFGEGSWLTVV.

CDR3 protein: CASSQDGREAYEQYF. For the CDR3, the DNA is TGTGCCAGCAGCCAAGATGGCCGGGAGGCCTACGAGCAGTACTTC. The chain recombines TRBV4-2 with TRBJ2-7, with TRBD2 matching 7 bases. Germline lookup yields CDR1 LGHNA and CDR2 YNFKEQ. CDR3 length: 15 residues. With V trimmed by 0 bases and J by 2 bases, 4 bases remained unmatched.

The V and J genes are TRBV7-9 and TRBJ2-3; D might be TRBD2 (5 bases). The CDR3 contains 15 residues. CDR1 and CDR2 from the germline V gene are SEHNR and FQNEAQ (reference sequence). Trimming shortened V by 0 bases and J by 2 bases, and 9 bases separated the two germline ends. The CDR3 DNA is TGTGCCAGCAGCTTAGCGGCGGGCCTCACAGATACGCAGTATTTT. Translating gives CASSLAAGLTDTQYF.

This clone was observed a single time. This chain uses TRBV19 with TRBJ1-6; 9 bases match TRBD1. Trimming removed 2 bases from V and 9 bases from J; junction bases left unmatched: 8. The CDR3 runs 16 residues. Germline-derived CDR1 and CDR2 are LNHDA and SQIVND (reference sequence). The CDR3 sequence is CASSIPPGQGGSPLHF. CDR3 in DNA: TGTGCCAGTAGTATACCACCGGGACAGGGAGGTTCACCCCTCCACTTT.

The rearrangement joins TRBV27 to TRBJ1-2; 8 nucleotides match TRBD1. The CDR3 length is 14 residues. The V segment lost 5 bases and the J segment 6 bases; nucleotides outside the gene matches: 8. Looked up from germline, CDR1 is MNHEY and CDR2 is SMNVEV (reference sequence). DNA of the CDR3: TGTGCCAGCAGTCCCCGGCAGGGGGCGGATGGCTACACCTTC. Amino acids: CASSPRQGADGYTF.

CDR3 nucleotide sequence: TGTGCCAGTGGACAGGGGGGAGTGGCTGAAGCTTTCTTT. Its translation: CASGQGGVAEAFF. The chain uses TRBV19 and TRBJ1-1; 10 nucleotides match TRBD1. The CDR3 has 13 amino acids. Germline loops: CDR1 LNHDA, CDR2 SQIVND (reference sequence). J gave up 6 bases and V 8 bases, and 6 bases lay outside the gene matches.

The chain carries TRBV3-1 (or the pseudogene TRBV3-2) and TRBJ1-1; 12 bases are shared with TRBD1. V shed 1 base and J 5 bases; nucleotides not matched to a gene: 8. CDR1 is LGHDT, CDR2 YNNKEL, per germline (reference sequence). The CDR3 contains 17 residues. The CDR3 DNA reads TGTGCCAGCAGCCAAGTAGGGGACAGGGGGCTTTGGACTGAAGCTTTCTTT. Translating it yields CASSQVGDRGLWTEAFF.

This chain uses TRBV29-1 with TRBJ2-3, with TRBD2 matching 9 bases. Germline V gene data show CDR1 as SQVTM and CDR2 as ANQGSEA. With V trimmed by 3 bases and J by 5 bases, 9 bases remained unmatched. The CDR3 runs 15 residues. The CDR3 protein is CSVEIEAGGLDTQYF. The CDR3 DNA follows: TGCAGCGTTGAGATCGAAGCGGGAGGCCTAGATACGCAGTATTTT.

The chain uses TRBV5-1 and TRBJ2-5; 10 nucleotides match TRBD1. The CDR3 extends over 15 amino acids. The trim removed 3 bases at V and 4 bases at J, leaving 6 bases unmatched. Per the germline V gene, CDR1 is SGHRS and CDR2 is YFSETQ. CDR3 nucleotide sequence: TGCGCCAGCAGCTACAAGCGACAGGGGGCAGAGACCCAGTACTTC. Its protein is CASSYKRQGAETQYF.

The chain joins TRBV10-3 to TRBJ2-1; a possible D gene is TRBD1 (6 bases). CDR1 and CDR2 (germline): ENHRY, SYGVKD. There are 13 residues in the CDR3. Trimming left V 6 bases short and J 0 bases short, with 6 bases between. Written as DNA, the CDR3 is TGTGCCATCAGGGACAGCTCCTACAATGAGCAGTTCTTC. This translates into CAIRDSSYNEQFF.

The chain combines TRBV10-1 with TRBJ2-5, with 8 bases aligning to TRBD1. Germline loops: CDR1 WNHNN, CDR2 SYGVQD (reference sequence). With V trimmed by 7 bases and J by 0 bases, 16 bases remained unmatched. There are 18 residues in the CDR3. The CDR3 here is CASIWQGAQRVHQETQYF. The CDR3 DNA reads TGCGCCAGCATATGGCAGGGGGCCCAGAGGGTACACCAAGAGACCCAGTACTTC.

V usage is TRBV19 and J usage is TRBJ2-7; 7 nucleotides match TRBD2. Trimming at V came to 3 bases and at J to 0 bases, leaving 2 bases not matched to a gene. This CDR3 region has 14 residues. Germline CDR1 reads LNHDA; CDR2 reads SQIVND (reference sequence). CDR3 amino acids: CASSMGGSSYEQYF. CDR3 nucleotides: TGTGCCAGTAGTATGGGCGGGAGCTCCTACGAGCAGTACTTC.

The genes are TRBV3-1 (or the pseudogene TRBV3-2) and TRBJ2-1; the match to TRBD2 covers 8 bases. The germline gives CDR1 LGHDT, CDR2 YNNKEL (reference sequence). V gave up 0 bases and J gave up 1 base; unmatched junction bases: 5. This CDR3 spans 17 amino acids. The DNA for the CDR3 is TGTGCCAGCAGCCAAGAAATGACGGGGGGGTCCTACAATGAGCAGTTCTTC. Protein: CASSQEMTGGSYNEQFF.